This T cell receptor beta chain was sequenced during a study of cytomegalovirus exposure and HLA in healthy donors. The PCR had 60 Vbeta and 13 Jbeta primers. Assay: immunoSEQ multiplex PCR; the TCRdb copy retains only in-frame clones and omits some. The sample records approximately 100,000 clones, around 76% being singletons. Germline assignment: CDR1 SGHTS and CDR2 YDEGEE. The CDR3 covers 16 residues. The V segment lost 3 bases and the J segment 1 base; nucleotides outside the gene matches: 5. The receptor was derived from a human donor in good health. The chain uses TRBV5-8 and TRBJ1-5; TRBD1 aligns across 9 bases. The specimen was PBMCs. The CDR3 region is CASSSHRGLSNQPQHF. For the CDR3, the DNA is TGTGCCAGCAGCTCCCACAGGGGGCTGAGCAATCAGCCCCAGCATTTT. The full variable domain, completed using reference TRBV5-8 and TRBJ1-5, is EAGVTQSPTHLIKTRGQQATLRCSPISGHTSVYWYQQALGLGLQFLLWYDEGEERNRGNFPPRFSGRQFPNYSSELNVNALELEDSALYLCASSSHRGLSNQPQHFGDGTRLSIL.